The rows below give T cell receptor beta chains drawn from one sample of a study of cytomegalovirus exposure and HLA in healthy donors. The table came from immunoSEQ multiplex PCR; TCRdb's copy has only in-frame clones and leaves some out. Of roughly 100,000 clones listed, about an eighth are singletons. Sequencing was carried out using PBMCs. These TCRs come from a middle-aged man in good health and CMV-seropositive. Each CDR3 is given with its conserved first and last residue. The D gene is left open where the match is weak. A row's size may be missing; if present it is once, few, many or a size class.

len	v_gene	j_gene	abundance	d_gene	CDR3aa	CDR3nt
13	TRBV5-8	TRBJ2-7	NA	NA	CASATQSSYEQYF	TGTGCTTCAGCAACACAGAGCTCCTACGAGCAGTACTTC
14	TRBV7-6	TRBJ2-7	few	NA	CASSLGGFSYEQYF	TGTGCCAGCAGCTTAGGCGGATTCTCCTACGAGCAGTACTTC
12	TRBV11-2	TRBJ2-5	few	NA	CASSLDLETQYF	TGTGCCAGCAGCTTAGATCTTGAGACCCAGTACTTC
16	TRBV7-6	TRBJ2-2	NA	TRBD2	CASSLTSGRSTGELFF	TGTGCCAGCAGCTTAACTAGCGGGAGAAGCACCGGGGAGCTGTTTTTT
16	TRBV21-1	TRBJ1-5	few	NA	CASSKGPGQGEQPQHF	TGTGCCAGCAGCAAAGGGCCGGGACAGGGCGAACAGCCCCAGCATTTT
14	TRBV30	TRBJ1-3	NA	NA	CAWRRFLSGNTIYF	TGTGCCTGGCGGAGATTCCTCTCTGGAAACACCATATATTTT
14	TRBV15	TRBJ1-1	few	TRBD1	CATSSGTGFSEAFF	TGTGCCACCAGTTCCGGGACAGGGTTTTCTGAAGCTTTCTTT
16	TRBV18	TRBJ1-1	few	NA	CASSPNPRALNTEAFF	TGTGCCAGCTCACCCAACCCCAGGGCTTTGAACACTGAAGCTTTCTTT
13	TRBV6-1	TRBJ2-1	few	NA	CASSEGGLNEQFF	TGTGCCAGCAGTGAAGGGGGCCTAAATGAGCAGTTCTTC
18	TRBV5-1	TRBJ2-3	NA	TRBD2	CASSLAGLAGSSTDTQYF	TGCGCCAGCAGCTTGGCCGGGTTAGCGGGGTCTAGCACAGATACGCAGTATTTT
15	TRBV6-5	TRBJ2-7	few	NA	CASSSSPGLAYEQYF	TGTGCCAGCAGTTCATCCCCGGGTCTCGCCTACGAGCAGTACTTC
16	TRBV9	TRBJ1-2	NA	TRBD1	CASSVDPSGQGYGYTF	TGTGCCAGCAGCGTAGACCCGTCGGGACAGGGGTATGGCTACACCTTC
16	TRBV7-8	TRBJ1-1	few	TRBD1	CASSPRGWTGETEAFF	TGTGCCAGCAGCCCCCGGGGCTGGACAGGGGAAACTGAAGCTTTCTTT
15	TRBV5-1	TRBJ2-1	NA	NA	CASSLARTSYNEQFF	TGCGCCAGCAGCTTGGCGCGCACCTCCTACAATGAGCAGTTCTTC
15	TRBV5-8	TRBJ1-5	NA	TRBD1	CASRDRRRGDQPQHF	TGTGCCAGCAGGGACAGGAGGAGGGGGGATCAGCCCCAGCATTTT
12	TRBV30	TRBJ2-5	NA	NA	CAWSVGGETQYF	TGTGCCTGGAGTGTAGGAGGAGAGACCCAGTACTTC
15	TRBV29-1	TRBJ2-1	few	TRBD2	CSGGGFSGTYNEQFF	TGCAGCGGGGGGGGGTTCTCCGGGACCTACAATGAGCAGTTCTTC
14	TRBV5-1	TRBJ2-7	few	NA	CASSLGAGSYEQYF	TGCGCCAGCAGCTTGGGTGCAGGAAGCTACGAGCAGTACTTC
14	TRBV19	TRBJ2-5	few	NA	CASSNQGGFETQYF	TGTGCCAGTAGTAATCAAGGGGGATTTGAGACCCAGTACTTC
15	TRBV7-9	TRBJ2-5	few	TRBD1	CASSFGTGWQETQYF	TGTGCCAGCAGCTTCGGGACAGGGTGGCAAGAGACCCAGTACTTC
15	TRBV7-6	TRBJ2-2	NA	NA	CASSLRSGNTGELFF	TGTGCCAGCAGCTTGCGTTCGGGGAACACCGGGGAGCTGTTTTTT
15	TRBV7-3	TRBJ2-5	NA	TRBD1	CASSLVTGDQETQYF	TGTGCCAGCAGCTTAGTGACAGGGGACCAAGAGACCCAGTACTTC
13	TRBV29-1	TRBJ2-1	few	NA	CSVEGRSYNEQFF	TGCAGCGTTGAAGGCAGATCCTACAATGAGCAGTTCTTC
11	TRBV19	TRBJ1-2	NA	NA	CAILTGYGYTF	TGTGCCATCCTAACAGGCTATGGCTACACCTTC
16	TRBV28	TRBJ2-1	few	TRBD1	CASRSTGVALYNEQFF	TGTGCCAGCAGGTCAACAGGGGTCGCCCTTTACAATGAGCAGTTCTTC
20	TRBV7-6	TRBJ1-5	few	TRBD1	CASSSTPGTGGNLGNQPQHF	TGTGCCAGCAGCTCGACCCCCGGGACAGGGGGGAATCTGGGCAATCAGCCCCAGCATTTT
18	TRBV5-4	TRBJ1-1	few	NA	CASSLGPQDSYLGTEAFF	TGTGCCAGCAGCTTGGGGCCTCAGGACAGCTACCTTGGAACTGAAGCTTTCTTT
15	TRBV19	TRBJ1-5	NA	NA	CASLEGRYSNQPQHF	TGTGCCAGTCTGGAAGGGAGGTATAGCAATCAGCCCCAGCATTTT
19	TRBV6-1	TRBJ2-3	few	TRBD2	CASSGSGRIGRGGTDTQYF	TGTGCCAGCAGTGGTAGCGGGAGAATCGGGAGGGGTGGCACAGATACGCAGTATTTT
14	TRBV7-2	TRBJ1-1	NA	NA	CASSLQGFDTEAFF	TGTGCCAGCAGCTTACAGGGGTTCGACACTGAAGCTTTCTTT
15	TRBV7-9	TRBJ2-2	few	NA	CASSLGGHITGELFF	TGTGCCAGCAGCTTAGGGGGACACATCACCGGGGAGCTGTTTTTT
14	TRBV9	TRBJ1-1	few	TRBD1	CASSSGTANTEAFF	TGTGCCAGCAGCAGTGGGACAGCGAACACTGAAGCTTTCTTT
14	TRBV11-2	TRBJ2-7	NA	NA	CASSLGGDSYEQYF	TGTGCCAGCAGCTTAGGGGGAGACTCCTACGAGCAGTACTTC
14	TRBV6-1	TRBJ2-1	NA	TRBD1	CACDRVGSYNEQFF	TGTGCCTGCGACAGGGTAGGCTCCTACAATGAGCAGTTCTTC
14	TRBV11-3	TRBJ2-1	few	TRBD2	CASSLGLAGNEQFF	TGTGCCAGCAGCTTAGGGCTAGCGGGCAATGAGCAGTTCTTC
15	TRBV6-5	TRBJ1-3	NA	NA	CASSYGTASGNTIYF	TGTGCCAGCAGTTACGGTACAGCCTCCGGAAACACCATATATTTT
14	TRBV6-5	TRBJ1-4	few	TRBD1	CASSRTGHNEKLFF	TGTGCCAGCAGTCGGACAGGGCATAATGAAAAACTGTTTTTT
14	TRBV10-3	TRBJ2-7	few	TRBD2	CAITAGDSINEQYF	TGTGCCATCACCGCGGGAGACTCAATTAACGAGCAGTACTTC
15	TRBV21-1	TRBJ1-1	NA	NA	CASSKATQGGTEAFF	TGTGCCAGCAGCAAAGCCACTCAGGGGGGCACTGAAGCTTTCTTT
17	TRBV4-1	TRBJ2-7	few	TRBD1	CASSQEETGYSSYEQYF	TGCGCCAGCAGCCAAGAGGAGACAGGGTACTCGTCCTACGAGCAGTACTTC
17	TRBV7-9	TRBJ2-2	few	TRBD2	CASSTIAGGYGTGELFF	TGTGCCAGCAGCACCATAGCGGGAGGTTACGGCACCGGGGAGCTGTTTTTT
14	TRBV5-8	TRBJ1-5	NA	NA	CASSPRMAGQPQHF	TGTGCCAGCTCCCCTAGGATGGCTGGTCAGCCCCAGCATTTT
15	TRBV27	TRBJ2-3	NA	NA	CASSLLAEGTDTQYF	TGTGCCAGCAGTTTATTAGCGGAGGGCACAGATACGCAGTATTTT
15	TRBV6-6	TRBJ2-5	NA	NA	CASTFLGRYQETQYF	TGTGCCAGCACCTTTCTAGGGAGGTACCAAGAGACCCAGTACTTC
15	TRBV6-4	TRBJ2-1	few	TRBD2	CASSVSAGDRNEQFF	TGTGCCAGCAGTGTGTCAGCGGGAGATAGAAATGAGCAGTTCTTC
14	TRBV6-5	TRBJ1-4	NA	NA	CASQGGLLGEKLFF	TGTGCCAGCCAAGGAGGCCTATTAGGGGAAAAACTGTTTTTT
15	TRBV5-5	TRBJ1-2	NA	NA	CASSLASGAGYGYTF	TGTGCCAGCAGCTTGGCGTCAGGCGCGGGGTATGGCTACACCTTC
14	TRBV7-9	TRBJ2-7	few	TRBD1	CASSPRQGSYEQYF	TGTGCCAGCAGCCCCAGACAGGGTTCCTACGAGCAGTACTTC
15	TRBV5-4	TRBJ2-1	few	NA	CASSLSGRQIYEQFF	TGTGCCAGCAGCTTGTCAGGGCGGCAGATCTATGAGCAGTTCTTC
15	TRBV28	TRBJ2-7	NA	TRBD2	CASSYPGTSRGEQYF	TGTGCCAGCAGTTATCCCGGGACTAGCAGGGGCGAGCAGTACTTC
13	TRBV30	TRBJ2-1	few	TRBD1	CAWSILQGGEQFF	TGTGCCTGGAGTATCCTACAGGGGGGTGAGCAGTTCTTC
16	TRBV29-1	TRBJ2-3	few	TRBD1	CSVVGLDRAYSYTQYF	TGCAGCGTTGTGGGGCTGGACAGGGCTTACTCTTATACGCAGTATTTT
13	TRBV27	TRBJ2-1	few	NA	CASATLFLKEQFF	TGTGCCAGCGCCACATTATTCTTAAAGGAGCAGTTCTTC
13	TRBV29-1	TRBJ2-3	NA	NA	CSVEMALSNTQYF	TGCAGCGTTGAGATGGCCCTGTCGAATACGCAGTATTTT
13	TRBV6-1	TRBJ1-1	many	NA	CASSDQGNTEAFF	TGTGCCAGCAGTGATCAGGGGAACACTGAAGCTTTCTTT
14	TRBV27	TRBJ2-7	NA	NA	CASSLSARHYEQYF	TGTGCCAGCAGTTTATCGGCAAGACACTACGAGCAGTACTTC
15	TRBV27	TRBJ2-7	NA	TRBD2	CASSKGLAGTYEQYF	TGTGCCAGCAGTAAAGGACTAGCGGGGACCTACGAGCAGTACTTC
12	TRBV30	TRBJ1-2	NA	NA	CAWLLGDYGYTF	TGTGCCTGGCTGCTCGGGGACTATGGCTACACCTTC